Shown below are 3 T cell receptor beta chains from a single sample sequenced in a study of blood T cell repertoires in COVID-19. Profiled with immunoSEQ multiplex PCR; TCRdb holds only in-frame clones, not every one. The data contain some 130,000 clones, roughly 80% of them singletons. The sequenced sample consisted of peripheral blood. Every receptor here comes from a woman in her fifties or sixties with acute or convalescent COVID-19.

The chain employs TRBV2 and TRBJ1-5; 7 bases line up with TRBD1. The V gene's germline CDR1 is SNHLY and CDR2 FYNNEI. V lost 5 bases to trimming and J lost 5 bases; unmatched junction nucleotides: 3. There are 13 residues in the CDR3. CDR3 nucleotides: TGTGCCAGCAGTCTCAGGGGGGATCAGCCCCAGCATTTT. Translation gives CASSLRGDQPQHF. Full variable domain (remainder filled in from reference TRBV2 and TRBJ1-5): EPEVTQTPSHQVTQMGQEVILRCVPISNHLYFYWYRQILGQKVEFLVSFYNNEISEKSEIFDDQFSVERPDGSNFTLKIRSTKLEDSAMYFCASSLRGDQPQHFGDGTRLSIL.

The rearrangement uses TRBV9 and TRBJ2-3; TRBD2 might be the D (7 bases). Trimming removed 3 bases from V and 7 bases from J, with 18 bases in between. CDR1 is SGDLS and CDR2 is YYNGEE in the germline V gene. The CDR3 loop spans 15 amino acids. The CDR3 region is CASSAVGGAVNTQYF. CDR3 nucleotides: TGTGCCAGCAGCGCCGTAGGGGGGGCAGTAAATACGCAGTATTTT.

The chain employs TRBV19 and TRBJ2-1; 7 positions agree with TRBD1. Trimming cost V 5 bases and J 6 bases; bases outside gene matches: 13. Germline V CDR1 and CDR2: LNHDA, SQIVND (reference sequence). CDR3 length: 16 amino acids. The DNA of the CDR3 is TGTGCCAGTAGTCCCCGACAGGGATCGCTTGGCAATGAGCAGTTCTTC. It translates to CASSPRQGSLGNEQFF.